The 30 T cell receptor beta chains presented below share a single source sample, sequenced in a study of response to subunit inactivated influenza vaccine. One entry per CDR3 protein, called by TCRdb with MiXCR from the RT-PCR reads. The data contain 450,000 to 600,000 distinct CDR3 sequences, approximately 7.2% of them singletons. The sequencing here drew on PBMCs from blood, taken around 25 months after vaccination. The receptors shown here come from a man aged 50 to 69 who received an inactivated influenza vaccine.

In its sample, this clonotype was seen many times. The chain has TRBV20-1 and TRBJ2-5, with 11 bases identical to TRBD2. The CDR3 runs to 14 residues. V gave up 4 bases and J gave up 5 bases; unmatched junction bases: 6. Per the germline V gene, CDR1 is DFQATT and CDR2 is SNEGSKA (reference sequence). The CDR3 loop reads CSAIAGGPGETQYF. The CDR3 coding sequence is TGCAGTGCTATAGCGGGAGGGCCAGGGGAGACCCAGTACTTC.

V is TRBV12-3 or TRBV12-4 and J is TRBJ1-4; D is unclear. The CDR3 is 15 residues long. Trimming removed 3 bases from V and 0 bases from J, with 8 bases in between. The CDR3 spells CASSFPGATNEKLFF. CDR3 bases: TGTGCCAGCAGTTTCCCGGGTGCAACTAATGAAAAACTGTTTTTT.

The sample holds many counts of this clonotype. The chain joins TRBV4-3 to TRBJ2-2; possibly TRBD2 for D (5 bases). The CDR3 is 17 amino acids. The V and J ends lost 0 bases and 7 bases respectively, with 18 bases between them. Germline V lookup: CDR1 LGHNA, CDR2 YSLEER. DNA for the CDR3: TGCGCCAGCAGCCAAGATCCCCGGGAACTATGGGTCGGGGAGCTGTTTTTT. Translating it yields CASSQDPRELWVGELFF.

The chain uses TRBV6-1 and TRBJ2-1; D may be TRBD1 or TRBD2 (6 bases each). Trimming removed 4 bases at V and 4 bases at J, with 11 bases between. The CDR3 covers 14 residues. Germline V CDR1 and CDR2: MNHNS, SASEGT. Here the CDR3 reads CASSGLGGYNEQFF. CDR3 nucleotide sequence: TGTGCCAGCAGTGGACTAGGGGGATACAATGAGCAGTTCTTC.

The chain couples TRBV28 to TRBJ2-7; 7 nucleotides align to TRBD2. The germline V gene encodes CDR1 MDHEN and CDR2 SYDVKM. V dropped 4 bases and J dropped 3; count of bases not matched to a gene: 9. CDR3 length equals 15 residues. The CDR3 coding sequence is TGTGCCAGCAGTTCCCGGCAGGGAGGGAACTACGAGCAGTACTTC. It yields the protein CASSSRQGGNYEQYF.

Many counts were recorded for this clonotype. The chain has TRBV7-9 and TRBJ2-3, with 12 bases fitting TRBD2. Germline lookup yields CDR1 SEHNR and CDR2 FQNEAQ (reference sequence). V trimming: 3 bases; J trimming: 4 bases; junction bases outside the gene matches: 2. The CDR3 loop spans 15 amino acids. Here the CDR3 reads CASSLTSGRADTQYF. The CDR3, as DNA: TGTGCCAGCAGCTTGACTAGCGGGAGAGCAGATACGCAGTATTTT. Full variable domain (outside the CDR3, taken from reference TRBV7-9 and TRBJ2-3): DTGVSQNPRHKITKRGQNVTFRCDPISEHNRLYWYRQTLGQGPEFLTYFQNEAQLEKSRLLSDRFSAERPKGSFSTLEIQRTEQGDSAMYLCASSLTSGRADTQYFGPGTRLTVL.

This clonotype was detected a few times. This chain uses TRBV6-1 with TRBJ2-5; D tentatively reads TRBD1 or TRBD2 (5 bases each). This CDR3 has 16 amino acids. The V end was cut by 6 bases, the J end by 2 bases, with 19 bases between. CDR1 and CDR2 from the germline V gene are MNHNS and SASEGT. The CDR3 here is CASSRWGLGEQETQYF. Here the CDR3 DNA reads TGTGCCAGCAGCCGATGGGGGTTGGGGGAACAAGAGACCCAGTACTTC.

A few counts support this clonotype. This rearrangement joins TRBV12-3 or TRBV12-4 to TRBJ2-7, with 7 nucleotides matching TRBD2. There are 14 residues in the CDR3. V shed 7 bases and J 6 bases; nucleotides not matched to a gene: 12. This CDR3 is CASKRAGVFGEQYF. DNA of the CDR3: TGTGCCAGCAAAAGGGCGGGAGTGTTCGGCGAGCAGTACTTC.

This clonotype occurred many times. This chain uses TRBV27 with TRBJ2-3; 8 bases agree with TRBD2. Germline V lookup: CDR1 MNHEY, CDR2 SMNVEV (reference sequence). The CDR3 loop spans 14 amino acids. V trimming: 9 bases; J trimming: 0 bases; junction bases outside the gene matches: 5. In DNA form, the CDR3 reads TGTGCCAGTAGTGCTAGCGGGAGCACAGATACGCAGTATTTT. This gives the protein CASSASGSTDTQYF.

This clonotype was counted between two and nine times. CDR3 loop: CASSGLAGGVNEQFF. In nucleotides, the CDR3 is TGTGCCAGTAGTGGACTAGCGGGGGGTGTCAATGAGCAGTTCTTC. The chain links TRBV19 to TRBJ2-1, with TRBD2 identical over 14 bases. Looked up from germline, CDR1 is LNHDA and CDR2 is SQIVND (reference sequence). Trimming at V came to 5 bases and at J to 6 bases, leaving 3 bases not matched to a gene. The CDR3 length is 15 residues.

This chain uses TRBV4-3 with TRBJ2-7; 7 bases fit TRBD1. With V trimmed by 4 bases and J by 2 bases, 8 bases remained unmatched. This CDR3 comprises 15 residues. Germline-derived CDR1 and CDR2 are LGHNA and YSLEER. CDR3 loop: CASSPQPGTAYEQYF. CDR3 nucleotide sequence: TGCGCCAGCAGCCCCCAACCCGGGACAGCCTACGAGCAGTACTTC.

This clonotype came up a few times. The V gene is TRBV20-1, the J gene TRBJ2-1; no clear D gene. Trimming shortened V by 3 bases and J by 0 bases, and 12 bases separated the two germline ends. Germline V lookup: CDR1 DFQATT, CDR2 SNEGSKA (reference sequence). The CDR3 totals 15 residues. The CDR3 DNA sequence: TGCAGTGCTAGTACCGTTGTGAGCTCCTACAATGAGCAGTTCTTC. Translating gives CSASTVVSSYNEQFF.

V is TRBV6-1 and J is TRBJ2-4, with D tentatively TRBD1 or TRBD2 (6 bases each). This CDR3 region has 12 residues. The V and J ends lost 3 bases and 15 bases respectively, with 15 bases between them. Germline V CDR1 and CDR2: MNHNS, SASEGT. As DNA, the CDR3 is TGTGCCAGCAGTGAGGAGGGACAACCGGCGTACTTC. Translated, it gives CASSEEGQPAYF.

This clonotype came up many times. The chain has TRBV4-1 and TRBJ2-5, with TRBD2 as a possible D gene (5 bases). Looked up from germline, CDR1 is MGHRA and CDR2 is YSYEKL. This CDR3 has 14 residues. Between the trimmed V and J ends, which lost 4 bases and 2 bases, there was a span of 11 bases. The CDR3 region is CASSRTGVQETQYF. Written as DNA, the CDR3 is TGCGCCAGCAGCCGGACCGGGGTACAAGAGACCCAGTACTTC.

This clonotype was observed many times. The chain couples TRBV2 to TRBJ2-3; unclear D gene. Trimming took 3 bases from V and 5 from J, leaving 3 bases between them. Germline values: CDR1 SNHLY, CDR2 FYNNEI. This CDR3 contains 11 residues. The DNA of the CDR3 is TGTGCCAGCAGTGAGGGAGATACGCAGTATTTT. Amino acid sequence: CASSEGDTQYF.

The chain employs TRBV18 and TRBJ2-2; D not resolved. This CDR3 has 15 residues. Per the germline V gene, CDR1 is KGHSH and CDR2 is LQKENI. Trimming took 1 base from V and 3 from J, leaving 9 bases between them. The CDR3 protein is CASSPLAGYTGELFF. For the CDR3, the DNA is TGTGCCAGCTCACCACTTGCCGGGTACACCGGGGAGCTGTTTTTT.

This chain connects TRBV20-1 to TRBJ1-1; 7 positions match TRBD1. The ends lost 2 bases at V and 3 bases at J; junction bases unmatched: 6. CDR3 size: 14 residues. Germline V gives CDR1 DFQATT, CDR2 SNEGSKA (reference sequence). The CDR3 DNA follows: TGCAGTGCTAGAAAGGGGGCGCGGGACACTGAAGCTTTCTTT. Protein product: CSARKGARDTEAFF.

With respect to this clonotype: One end of the junction is discordant with germline, which a read error may explain. The genes are TRBV5-6 and TRBJ2-1; D may be TRBD2 (6 bases). Germline CDR1 reads SGHDT; CDR2 reads YYEEEE. CDR3 length: 17 residues. The CDR3 DNA reads TGTGCCAGCAGCCCCGGTAGGGCCGGGAGCTCCTACAAGGAGCAGTTCTTC. It encodes CASSPGRAGSSYKEQFF.

The V call is TRBV5-1, the J call TRBJ1-4; D uncertain. The V end was cut by 4 bases, the J end by 0 bases, with 13 bases between. Looked up from germline, CDR1 is SGHRS and CDR2 is YFSETQ. The CDR3 totals 16 residues. The chain's CDR3 is CASSIRGGSTNEKLFF. The CDR3, as DNA: TGCGCCAGCAGCATACGCGGCGGATCAACTAATGAAAAACTGTTTTTT.

This chain connects TRBV29-1 to TRBJ2-3; D may be TRBD1 (5 bases). The V end lost 3 bases, the J end lost 4 bases, and 14 bases lay between the germline ends. This CDR3 spans 14 amino acids. CDR1 SQVTM and CDR2 ANQGSEA come from the germline V gene. The DNA of the CDR3 is TGCAGCGTTGATAGTTCGACAGCTCCAGATACGCAGTATTTT. Amino acid sequence: CSVDSSTAPDTQYF.

The chain is built from TRBV6-1 and TRBJ2-5, with TRBD2 matching over 10 bases. Germline trimming cut 6 bases from V and 7 bases from J; bases unmatched to any gene: 11. The CDR3 runs 15 residues. CDR1 and CDR2 (germline): MNHNS, SASEGT. CDR3 amino acids: CASSKWLAGVGTQYF. The CDR3 DNA is TGTGCCAGCAGCAAGTGGCTAGCGGGAGTGGGGACCCAGTACTTC.

The V gene is TRBV7-2, the J gene TRBJ2-7; 10 positions agree with TRBD2. V gave up 5 bases and J gave up 5 bases; unmatched junction bases: 6. CDR1 SGHTA and CDR2 FQGNSA come from the germline V gene. The CDR3 sequence is 14 residues long. The CDR3 DNA reads as TGTGCCAGCAGCATTGGCGGGACTAGCGACGAGCAGTACTTC. Protein sequence: CASSIGGTSDEQYF.

The rearrangement links TRBV16 to TRBJ2-7, with 12 bases identical to TRBD2. Germline V CDR1 and CDR2: KGHSY, FQNENV. V lost 0 bases to trimming and J lost 9 bases; unmatched junction nucleotides: 6. The CDR3 is 15 residues long. The CDR3 spells CASSQSSSGRAVQYF. The DNA for the CDR3 is TGTGCCAGCAGCCAATCGTCTAGCGGGAGGGCCGTGCAGTACTTC. Complete variable domain (other parts from reference TRBV16 and TRBJ2-7): GEEVAQTPKHLVRGEGQKAKLYCAPIKGHSYVFWYQQVLKNEFKFLISFQNENVFDETGMPKERFSAKCLPNSPCSLEIQATKLEDSAVYFCASSQSSSGRAVQYFGPGTRLTVT.

In DNA, the CDR3 is TGCGCCAGCAGCCAAGATTGGGGGGTAGTAGAGACCCAGTACTTC. Translating gives CASSQDWGVVETQYF. J is TRBJ2-5 and V is TRBV4-3, with TRBD2 as a possible D gene (6 bases). Germline values: CDR1 LGHNA, CDR2 YSLEER. CDR3 size: 15 residues. The ends were cut back, 0 bases at V and 4 bases at J, with 12 bases in the middle.

The rearrangement joins TRBV20-1 to TRBJ2-7, with 13 bases fitting TRBD2. CDR1 and CDR2 from the germline V gene are DFQATT and SNEGSKA (reference sequence). The CDR3 consists of 13 residues. The CDR3 nucleotides are TGCAGGGCCATGACTAGCGGGGGGCAGGAGCAGTACTTC. Its protein is CRAMTSGGQEQYF.

This clonotype was recorded many times. The rearrangement joins TRBV12-3 or TRBV12-4 to TRBJ2-7; possibly TRBD2 for D (5 bases). The V end lost 6 bases, the J end lost 3 bases, and 12 bases lay between the germline ends. This CDR3 comprises 13 residues. The CDR3 DNA sequence: TGTGCCAGCAGCTGGGCAGAGGGCTACGAGCAGTACTTC. It specifies CASSWAEGYEQYF.

This clonotype was detected a few times. The rearrangement links TRBV20-1 to TRBJ2-3, with D possibly being TRBD1 (6 bases). This CDR3 contains 16 residues. The germline gives CDR1 DFQATT, CDR2 SNEGSKA (reference sequence). The ends were cut back, 3 bases at V and 3 bases at J, with 19 bases in the middle. CDR3 DNA sequence: TGCAGTGCTAGCCCTCGGACAGTTAAGACGACAGATACGCAGTATTTT. This encodes CSASPRTVKTTDTQYF.

In this sample, this clonotype turned up many times. This chain uses TRBV12-3 or TRBV12-4 with TRBJ2-1, with 7 bases fitting TRBD2. This CDR3 spans 15 amino acids. Losses at the gene ends were 6 bases for V and 9 bases for J; bases not matched to a gene: 14. In nucleotides, the CDR3 is TGTGCCAGCAGCGGGGTGGCAAGCGGGGAAGGTGAGCAGTTCTTC. As protein: CASSGVASGEGEQFF.

This clonotype has only a few counts. The gene calls are TRBV7-2 and TRBJ2-1, with TRBD2 identical over 8 bases. This CDR3 contains 14 residues. The V and J ends lost 5 bases and 7 bases, in that order; junction bases with no gene match: 7. Germline CDR1 SGHTA, CDR2 FQGNSA. CDR3 amino acids: CASSPRTSRNEQFF. CDR3 DNA sequence: TGTGCCAGCAGCCCCCGGACTAGCAGAAATGAGCAGTTCTTC.

This chain connects TRBV7-9 to TRBJ2-3; possibly TRBD2 for D (6 bases). Deletions cut 5 bases from V and 0 bases from J, with 12 bases between. The germline V gene has CDR1 SEHNR and CDR2 FQNEAQ (reference sequence). The CDR3 length is 15 residues. This CDR3 reads CASSPGGGSTDTQYF. In DNA, the CDR3 is TGTGCCAGCAGCCCCGGGGGAGGCAGCACAGATACGCAGTATTTT.